The TCR beta chain under discussion was sequenced for a study of regulatory T cells in long-lasting Graves disease (dated by TCRdb to 2020 to 2023). Turning to the overall study: Antithyroid drugs had been taken for less than 3 months by newly diagnosed Graves' disease patients. Peripheral blood TCR sequencing and RNA sequencing compared persistent Graves' disease patients with newly diagnosed Graves' disease patients. TCR sequencing covered 13 persistent and 20 or so newly diagnosed Graves' disease patients, 33 samples in total. The study took place in China and was registered as a clinical trial.

Overall results and qualifications from the work: Sequencing and analysis were restricted to the TCR beta chain. Lower TCR Shannon entropy and fewer highly expanded clones were observed in persistent Graves' disease patients than in newly diagnosed patients, which suggested clonal expansion. As a limitation, the authors acknowledged that the small sample size may reduce accuracy. Persistent disease showed preferential use of TRBV28, TRBJ1-2 and TRBJ2-5, whereas newly diagnosed disease favored TRBV20-1 and TRBJ2-1. Peripheral blood alone was examined, since thyroid tissue, which constituted the primary lesion, could not be accessed. Persistent patients shared more public clonotypes among themselves (under 3,000) than newly diagnosed patients did (nearly 1,000).

Library preparation was by multiplex PCR. Sequencing took place on an Illumina HiSeq 4000. CDR3 regions were amplified by Arm-PCR with iRepertoire HTBI primers to construct TCR beta libraries. Before sequencing, the PCR products underwent gel purification. The published analysis was carried out like this. Across samples, some 62 TRBV and roughly 15 TRBJ segments were identified and used for gene usage analysis of CDR3 amino acid clonotypes. Filtered high-quality paired reads were merged into contigs using COPE and FqMerger. BLAST was used to align contigs to IMGT TRBV, TRBD and TRBJ reference genes, with CDR3 defined following IMGT. Any clonotype with a frequency above 0.1% was counted as a highly expanded clone. Shannon entropy served as the measure of repertoire diversity, while the Gini coefficient captured V-J evenness. A clonotype was considered public if more than one individual shared it. TCRdb redid the processing of the public reads, applying fastp at Q25 and MiXCR, and retained in-frame beta chains. A single entry per CDR3 protein holds the most common genes and DNA from its merged rows. The V and J calls and clone size are TCRdb's, not the authors'. The sample contains more than 300,000 distinct CDR3 sequences, roughly a sixth of them found a single time. The ten biggest clones cover about 24% of the sample.

This specimen's time point label, interpreted: newly diagnosed GD, antithyroid drugs for less than 3 months. For both TCR sequencing and RNA sequencing, RNA was extracted from PBMCs in TRIzol. Graves' disease was diagnosed according to American Thyroid Association guidelines. The patients came from an endocrinology department in Xi'an, China. Each patient gave 9 to 10 milliliters of peripheral blood, collected in an EDTA anticoagulant tube. PBMCs were isolated by Ficoll Paque Plus density gradient separation without further T cell sorting. RNA quality was checked with an Agilent 2100 Bioanalyzer and agarose gel, and concentration with a NanoDrop 2000. The trim is 2 bases for V and 0 bases for J, with a gap of 14 bases between the germline ends. The germline V gene gives CDR1 as SGHTA and CDR2 as FQGNSA. The CDR3 contains 17 residues, cysteine and phenylalanine counted. Only the CDR3 region is kept as DNA, spanning 51 bases read in frame from base 1.

This clonotype was seen at least ten times. No cognate antigen has been identified for it. Per-base quality was not reported, and no clone a single base away is much larger than it. Sample: peripheral blood mononuclear cells (PBMCs), taken at new diagnosis, from a patient treated with antithyroid drugs. The chain employs TRBV7-2 and TRBJ2-4, with no confident D gene call. The sequence derives from a female donor with Graves disease. The DNA sequence follows: TGTGCCAGCAGCTTACATACTGGCAGGCTAGCCAAAAACATTCAGTACTTC. The resulting protein is CASSLHTGRLAKNIQYF.